One and the same sample provided the 23 T cell receptor beta chains below, sequenced in a study of tumor-infiltrating lymphocytes in oesophageal squamous cell carcinoma. TCRdb used MiXCR to reprocess the PCR reads, holding one entry per CDR3 protein. The table lists thousands of distinct CDR3 sequences, about 15% of them singletons. Input material: blood. Receptor source: a male donor with esophageal squamous cell carcinoma.

This clonotype was observed at least ten times. The rearrangement links TRBV12-3 or TRBV12-4 to TRBJ1-4; possible D gene TRBD1, 5 bases. The CDR3 length is 16 residues. V lost 4 bases, J lost 5 bases, and 17 bases lay in between. The CDR3 region has the DNA TGTGCCAGCAGTTGGCAGGGTAAAGGGCCCAATGAAAAACTGTTTTTT. Translated, it gives CASSWQGKGPNEKLFF.

This clonotype was counted at least ten times. V gene TRBV6-1 combines with J gene TRBJ2-7, with 9 bases identical to TRBD1. Trimming at V came to 7 bases and at J to 1 base, leaving 17 bases not matched to a gene. The CDR3 is 18 amino acids. Germline V lookup: CDR1 MNHNS, CDR2 SASEGT. This CDR3 reads CASTQVGWTGVHSYEQYF. Here the CDR3 DNA reads TGTGCCAGCACACAAGTCGGTTGGACAGGGGTTCATTCCTACGAGCAGTACTTC.

The sample holds a few counts of this clonotype. The chain links TRBV19 to TRBJ1-4; D not certain. Trimming cost V 10 bases and J 5 bases, with 14 bases left between them. CDR1 is LNHDA, CDR2 SQIVND, per germline (reference sequence). The CDR3 length is 13 residues. CDR3 sequence (DNA): TGTGCCACTTCGGGAAGAGGGAATGAAAAACTGTTTTTT. The encoded protein is CATSGRGNEKLFF.

This clonotype was counted ten times or more. The chain uses TRBV19 and TRBJ2-2; 7 bases line up with TRBD1. Trimming cost V 3 bases and J 3 bases; bases outside gene matches: 7. The length of the CDR3 is 16 residues. The germline CDR1 and CDR2 sequences are LNHDA and SQIVND (reference sequence). CDR3 protein: CASSMVTGWYTGELFF. CDR3 DNA: TGTGCCAGTAGTATGGTGACAGGGTGGTACACCGGGGAGCTGTTTTTT. Together with reference TRBV19 and TRBJ2-2, the CDR3 gives the full variable domain: DGGITQSPKYLFRKEGQNVTLSCEQNLNHDAMYWYRQDPGQGLRLIYYSQIVNDFQKGDIAEGYSVSREKKESFPLTVTSAQKNPTAFYLCASSMVTGWYTGELFFGEGSRLTVL.

The V gene is TRBV5-1, the J gene TRBJ1-1; D remains unclear. There are 15 residues in the CDR3. Germline assignment: CDR1 SGHRS and CDR2 YFSETQ. Trimming stripped 0 bases from V and 0 bases from J, with 9 bases between. CDR3 nucleotide sequence: TGCGCCAGCAGCTTGGCCGGCACCCTGAACACTGAAGCTTTCTTT. It codes for CASSLAGTLNTEAFF.

To note about this clonotype: One end of the junction is discordant with germline, which a read error may explain. The chain is built from TRBV7-9 and TRBJ1-4, with TRBD1 matching 8 bases. This CDR3 region has 16 residues. Germline V lookup: CDR1 SEHNR, CDR2 FQNEAQ (reference sequence). The CDR3 reads CASGLHGQGGGGKLFF. In DNA form, the CDR3 reads TGTGCCAGCGGCTTACACGGACAGGGAGGCGGTGGAAAACTGTTTTTT.

This clonotype has a count of ten or more. The gene calls are TRBV12-3 or TRBV12-4 and TRBJ2-2; TRBD1 matches 7 bases. The V and J ends lost 5 bases and 0 bases, in that order; junction bases with no gene match: 6. The CDR3 has 16 amino acids. The CDR3 nucleotides are TGTGCCAGCAGTGCCCCGGGACAGCCGAACACCGGGGAGCTGTTTTTT. Its translation: CASSAPGQPNTGELFF.

In regard to this clonotype: Possible read error: a much larger clone is one base away. The chain uses TRBV6-5 and TRBJ2-1, with a possible D match to TRBD1 (5 bases). The CDR3 runs to 17 residues. The germline CDR1 and CDR2 sequences are MNHEY and SVGAGI. V shed 0 bases and J shed 10 bases, with 22 bases lying between them. The DNA for the CDR3 is TGTGCCAGCAGTTACTCTGGTCGACAGCCAGCCTCCTACGAGCAGTTCTTC. It translates to CASSYSGRQPASYEQFF.

This clonotype ranks as medium-sized. The chain links TRBV7-8 to TRBJ2-7; D not resolved. The ends were cut back, 5 bases at V and 1 base at J, with 24 bases in the middle. Germline CDR1 SGHVS, CDR2 FQNEAQ. This CDR3 region has 18 residues. This chain's CDR3 is CASSPKGYPLHESYEQYF. The CDR3 coding sequence is TGTGCCAGCAGCCCGAAGGGATACCCCCTACACGAATCCTACGAGCAGTACTTC. Full variable domain (missing parts from reference TRBV7-8 and TRBJ2-7): GAGVSQSPRYKVAKRGQDVALRCDPISGHVSLFWYQQALGQGPEFLTYFQNEAQLDKSGLPSDRFFAERPEGSVSTLKIQRTQQEDSAVYLCASSPKGYPLHESYEQYFGPGTRLTVT.

Concerning this clonotype: The CDR3 does not end in the conserved phenylalanine or tryptophan, so this is likely a read error. The DNA is left out, because the CDR3 cannot be placed on it with certainty; the CDR3 is given as TCRdb lists it. This chain uses TRBV7-6 with TRBJ2-3; the table's TRBD1 call for D was not verified on the DNA. The CDR3 contains 17 residues when both ends are counted. Germline CDR1 and CDR2: SGHVS and FNYEAQ. This CDR3 reads CASSLGGAGVGEQYFGP.

This clonotype ranks as medium-sized (0.01 to 0.1%). The chain is built from TRBV7-9 and TRBJ2-3, with 10 bases aligning to TRBD1. Germline V CDR1 and CDR2: SEHNR, FQNEAQ (reference sequence). CDR3 length: 15 amino acids. J gave up 2 bases and V 8 bases, and 7 bases lay outside the gene matches. The chain's CDR3 is CASQERQGATDTQYF. CDR3 in DNA: TGTGCCAGCCAAGAGAGACAGGGGGCCACAGATACGCAGTATTTT.

This clonotype has a count of ten or more. The V and J genes are TRBV12-3 or TRBV12-4 and TRBJ2-1; 15 bases map to TRBD2. The CDR3 extends over 16 amino acids. V shed 4 bases, J shed 6 bases, and the junction held 4 bases outside the gene matches. CDR3 loop: CASSSGLAGGRNEQFF. DNA for the CDR3: TGTGCCAGCAGTTCAGGACTAGCGGGGGGGCGCAATGAGCAGTTCTTC.

This clonotype was recorded many times. This sequence joins TRBV10-3 and TRBJ1-2; no definite D call. CDR1 and CDR2 from the germline V gene are ENHRY and SYGVKD. Trimming took 0 bases from V and 6 from J, leaving 11 bases between them. The CDR3 length is 14 residues. The CDR3 DNA follows: TGTGCCATCAGTGAGTCCACAGCCCGAGATGGCTACACCTTC. Residues: CAISESTARDGYTF.

This clonotype was observed many times. The chain links TRBV19 to TRBJ2-3; unclear D gene. The ends were cut back, 10 bases at V and 4 bases at J, with 9 bases in the middle. CDR1 and CDR2 from the germline V gene are LNHDA and SQIVND (reference sequence). This CDR3 comprises 11 residues. The DNA of the CDR3 is TGTGCCACAAAGTGGGCAGATACGCAGTATTTT. This codes for CATKWADTQYF. The full variable domain, in which reference TRBV19 and TRBJ2-3 provide the parts outside the CDR3, is DGGITQSPKYLFRKEGQNVTLSCEQNLNHDAMYWYRQDPGQGLRLIYYSQIVNDFQKGDIAEGYSVSREKKESFPLTVTSAQKNPTAFYLCATKWADTQYFGPGTRLTVL.

This clonotype came up a few times. This sequence joins TRBV19 and TRBJ1-5, with a weak D call TRBD1 (5 bases). The germline V gene has CDR1 LNHDA and CDR2 SQIVND (reference sequence). The CDR3 length is 15 residues. V lost 0 bases and J lost 5, with 11 bases in between. Here the CDR3 DNA reads TGTGCCAGTAGTATAGAGGGACGTCGAGATCAGCCCCAGCATTTT. This translates into CASSIEGRRDQPQHF.

This clonotype was seen more than once but under ten times. The gene calls are TRBV20-1 and TRBJ2-7; no definite D call. The CDR3 contains 15 residues. V dropped 0 bases and J dropped 0 bases, with 12 bases sitting between them. Germline V gives CDR1 DFQATT, CDR2 SNEGSKA (reference sequence). CDR3 residues: CSARDPRSSSYEQYF. The CDR3 coding sequence is TGCAGTGCTAGAGATCCGCGGTCTAGCTCCTACGAGCAGTACTTC.

This clonotype was recorded a few times. The CDR3 DNA sequence: TGTGCCAGCAGTGACTCCGAACTAGCGAGAAGGCCCTACGAGCAGTACTTC. Translating it yields CASSDSELARRPYEQYF. This chain joins TRBV6-4 and TRBJ2-7; 7 nucleotides match TRBD2. V lost 0 bases to trimming and J lost 2 bases; unmatched junction nucleotides: 10. The CDR3 totals 17 residues. Looked up from germline, CDR1 is MRHNA and CDR2 is SNTAGT.

The chain couples TRBV5-1 to TRBJ1-1; 8 nucleotides agree with TRBD1. Trimming removed 4 bases from V and 0 bases from J; junction bases left unmatched: 5. The CDR3 is made up of 15 amino acids. Looked up from germline, CDR1 is SGHRS and CDR2 is YFSETQ. In nucleotides, the CDR3 is TGCGCCAGCAGCCTGCGACAGGGGATGAACACTGAAGCTTTCTTT. Protein sequence: CASSLRQGMNTEAFF.

Details on this clonotype: The CDR3 does not end in the conserved phenylalanine or tryptophan, so this is likely a read error. It is unclear where the CDR3 begins or ends on the DNA, so no DNA is shown, and the CDR3 is as TCRdb lists it. V usage is TRBV28 and J usage is TRBJ2-7; the table names TRBD1, a call not compared with the DNA. The CDR3 contains 15 residues when both ends are counted. Germline V lookup: CDR1 MDHEN, CDR2 SYDVKM. The CDR3: CAIQTGANYGYTFGS.

This clonotype was detected only a few times. This chain uses TRBV19 with TRBJ2-5; D gene ambiguous. There are 10 residues in the CDR3. Trimming took off 7 bases at V and 4 bases at J, with 4 bases between the two ends. CDR1 LNHDA and CDR2 SQIVND come from the germline V gene (reference sequence). CDR3 residues: CASKGETQYF. CDR3 DNA sequence: TGTGCCAGTAAGGGAGAGACCCAGTACTTC.

The chain is built from TRBV19 and TRBJ1-1; D call uncertain. Germline V gene lookup returns CDR1 LNHDA and CDR2 SQIVND (reference sequence). This CDR3 has 13 residues. Trimming took off 6 bases at V and 1 base at J, with 9 bases between the two ends. The CDR3 coding sequence is TGTGCCAGTAGGTATGCAGAGAACACTGAAGCTTTCTTT. Translated, it gives CASRYAENTEAFF.

This clonotype was recorded at least ten times. The genes are TRBV11-3 and TRBJ1-1; D not certain. The germline V gene encodes CDR1 SGHNT and CDR2 YENEEA. The CDR3 consists of 12 residues. V lost 8 bases and J 4 bases, leaving 11 bases between the germline ends. This chain's CDR3 is CASGRQATEAFF. CDR3 DNA sequence: TGTGCCAGCGGGCGGCAGGCCACTGAAGCTTTCTTT.

A remark on this clonotype: The CDR3 ends on some other residue instead of the conserved phenylalanine or tryptophan, so this is likely a read error. The DNA is omitted, as the CDR3 cannot be located on it reliably, and the CDR3 follows TCRdb's listing. The rearrangement joins TRBV9 to TRBJ2-6; the table's D call, TRBD1, was not checked against the DNA. Germline assignment: CDR1 SGDLS and CDR2 YYNGEE. The CDR3 adds up to 8 amino acids, both ends counted. The CDR3 here is CASSVLGT.